The following is a T cell receptor (beta chain) sequence with its context. Sequenced by immunoSEQ multiplex PCR; TCRdb stores in-frame clones only, minus some. The table includes 40,000 to 65,000 clones, almost 95% detected once. J lost 6 bases, V lost 5 bases, and 6 bases had no gene match. This CDR3 has 14 residues. Germline V CDR1 and CDR2: LNHDA, SQIVND (reference sequence). The data derive from a study of T cell changes during pregnancy in multiple sclerosis. The chain is built from TRBV19 and TRBJ2-1; TRBD2 matches at 8 bases. This TCR derives from a female donor with multiple sclerosis, enrolled in a pregnancy study. The material sequenced was CD4+ T cells from peripheral blood mononuclear cells, taken in the third trimester of pregnancy. CDR3 in amino acids: CASSATSVVNEQFF. The CDR3 nucleotides are TGTGCCAGTAGTGCGACTAGCGTGGTCAATGAGCAGTTCTTC.